The rows below give T cell receptor beta chains drawn from one sample of a study of T cell responses to AZD1222 COVID-19 vaccine. Some clones are missing from TCRdb's copy, which holds only in-frame ones; the method was immunoSEQ multiplex PCR. The sample contains approximately 80,000 clones, 75% to 95% of which appear only once. Specimen: peripheral blood, collected 28 days after the second AZD1222 dose. These receptors were obtained from an adult who received the AZD1222 COVID-19 vaccine. CDR3s include the opening cysteine and the closing phenylalanine or tryptophan. The order of the fields is D gene, J gene, clone size, V gene, CDR3 DNA, CDR3 protein. The D gene is left open where the match is weak. Clone size is not always given. Where it is, it says once, few, many or a class for expanded clones.

d_call: NA
j_call: TRBJ1-4
clone_size: NA
v_call: TRBV6-5
cdr3_nt: TGTGCCGCCGGGGAGGGAGTAGAAAAACTGTTTTTT
cdr3_aa: CAAGEGVEKLFF

d_call: NA
j_call: TRBJ2-7
clone_size: NA
v_call: TRBV7-9
cdr3_nt: TGTGCCAGCAGCTTAGGGCAGGGGCTCATTGCCTCCTACGAGCAGTACTTC
cdr3_aa: CASSLGQGLIASYEQYF

d_call: NA
j_call: TRBJ1-2
clone_size: NA
v_call: TRBV2
cdr3_nt: TGTGCCAGCAGCCCGTGGACGGGTGACTATGGCTACACCTTC
cdr3_aa: CASSPWTGDYGYTF

d_call: TRBD1
j_call: TRBJ1-6
clone_size: NA
v_call: TRBV30
cdr3_nt: TGTGCCTGGAGACCGGGACAGGCAAATTCACCCCTCCACTTT
cdr3_aa: CAWRPGQANSPLHF

d_call: TRBD2
j_call: TRBJ2-2
clone_size: NA
v_call: TRBV27
cdr3_nt: TGTGCCAGCAGTGCCACCGGGACTAGCGGTAACACCGGGGAGCTGTTTTTT
cdr3_aa: CASSATGTSGNTGELFF

d_call: NA
j_call: TRBJ2-2
clone_size: NA
v_call: TRBV19
cdr3_nt: TGTGCCAGTATGGGACTTAACACCGGGGAGCTGTTTTTT
cdr3_aa: CASMGLNTGELFF

d_call: NA
j_call: TRBJ2-2
clone_size: NA
v_call: TRBV28
cdr3_nt: TGTGCCAGCAGTTCAGGCACCGGGGAGCTGTTTTTT
cdr3_aa: CASSSGTGELFF

d_call: TRBD2
j_call: TRBJ2-7
clone_size: NA
v_call: TRBV5-4
cdr3_nt: TGTGCCAGCAGCTTGGACGGGGACTATACCTACGAGCAGTACTTC
cdr3_aa: CASSLDGDYTYEQYF

d_call: NA
j_call: TRBJ2-6
clone_size: NA
v_call: TRBV2
cdr3_nt: TGTGCCAGCAGCGTCCTTGGGGCCAACGTCCTGACTTTC
cdr3_aa: CASSVLGANVLTF

d_call: NA
j_call: TRBJ2-3
clone_size: NA
v_call: TRBV9
cdr3_nt: TGTGCCAGCAGCGCCTCGTCGGGCGCAGATACGCAGTATTTT
cdr3_aa: CASSASSGADTQYF

d_call: TRBD1
j_call: TRBJ1-2
clone_size: NA
v_call: TRBV6-2/TRBV6-3
cdr3_nt: TGTGCCAGCAGCCCTAACGACAGGGAACTCACCGGCACCTTC
cdr3_aa: CASSPNDRELTGTF

d_call: TRBD1
j_call: TRBJ1-5
clone_size: NA
v_call: TRBV18
cdr3_nt: TGTGCCAGCTCACTCGGACAGGGTTATCAGCCCCAGCATTTT
cdr3_aa: CASSLGQGYQPQHF

d_call: NA
j_call: TRBJ1-1
clone_size: NA
v_call: TRBV6-5
cdr3_nt: TGTGCCAGCAGTTACTCGTATGGGGACACTGAAGCTTTCTTT
cdr3_aa: CASSYSYGDTEAFF

d_call: TRBD1
j_call: TRBJ1-2
clone_size: NA
v_call: TRBV6-5
cdr3_nt: TGTGCCAGCAGTACTGGGACAGGTTATGCTTATGGCTACACCTTC
cdr3_aa: CASSTGTGYAYGYTF

d_call: NA
j_call: TRBJ2-5
clone_size: NA
v_call: TRBV30
cdr3_nt: TGTGCCTGGATTCCTAGCACCCAAGAGACCCAGTACTTC
cdr3_aa: CAWIPSTQETQYF

d_call: NA
j_call: TRBJ2-3
clone_size: NA
v_call: TRBV5-1
cdr3_nt: TGCGCCAGCAGCTTGCCGGGCAGAGATACGCAGTATTTT
cdr3_aa: CASSLPGRDTQYF

d_call: NA
j_call: TRBJ2-7
clone_size: once
v_call: TRBV6-5
cdr3_nt: TGTGCCAGCAGTTACTCGATCCTCGGCGAGTACGAGCAGTACTTC
cdr3_aa: CASSYSILGEYEQYF

d_call: NA
j_call: TRBJ2-7
clone_size: NA
v_call: TRBV4-2
cdr3_nt: TGTGCCAGCAGCCAAGTGGCGAACGAGCAGTACTTC
cdr3_aa: CASSQVANEQYF

d_call: NA
j_call: TRBJ1-2
clone_size: NA
v_call: TRBV4-1
cdr3_nt: TGCGCCAGCAGCCAAGAGTACGGCTATGGCTACACCTTC
cdr3_aa: CASSQEYGYGYTF

d_call: NA
j_call: TRBJ1-1
clone_size: NA
v_call: TRBV5-1
cdr3_nt: TGCGCCAGCAGCTTGGTCATCGGGGTGGTCGGTGGGAACACTGAAGCTTTCTTT
cdr3_aa: CASSLVIGVVGGNTEAFF

d_call: TRBD2
j_call: TRBJ2-1
clone_size: NA
v_call: TRBV7-9
cdr3_nt: TGTGCCAGCAGCCCCCAACTAGCGAATGAGCAGTTCTTC
cdr3_aa: CASSPQLANEQFF

d_call: NA
j_call: TRBJ1-2
clone_size: NA
v_call: TRBV19
cdr3_nt: TGTGCCAGTAGTATAGATCCGGCCAAAGCTAACTATGGCTACACCTTC
cdr3_aa: CASSIDPAKANYGYTF

d_call: TRBD1
j_call: TRBJ1-6
clone_size: NA
v_call: TRBV10-3
cdr3_nt: TGTGCCATCAGTGAACGACAGGGCCGGGGGAATTCACCCCTCCACTTT
cdr3_aa: CAISERQGRGNSPLHF

d_call: NA
j_call: TRBJ1-2
clone_size: NA
v_call: TRBV11-3
cdr3_nt: TGTGCCAGCGGCAAACGGGGGGAAAACTATGGCTACACCTTC
cdr3_aa: CASGKRGENYGYTF

d_call: TRBD2
j_call: TRBJ2-7
clone_size: NA
v_call: TRBV11-3
cdr3_nt: TGTGCCAGCAGCTTAGTTAGGGACTACATATTATTC
cdr3_aa: CASSLVRDYILF

d_call: NA
j_call: TRBJ2-3
clone_size: NA
v_call: TRBV4-2
cdr3_nt: TGTGCCAGCAGCCAAGGCCGTGGGCCGAGGGAAATGGCGCAGTATTTT
cdr3_aa: CASSQGRGPREMAQYF

d_call: NA
j_call: TRBJ2-4
clone_size: once
v_call: TRBV21-1
cdr3_nt: TGTGCCAGCAGCCGATATCGGACAGCGGCTAAAAACATTCAGTACTTC
cdr3_aa: CASSRYRTAAKNIQYF

d_call: NA
j_call: TRBJ2-3
clone_size: NA
v_call: TRBV5-1
cdr3_nt: TGCGCCAGCAGCTTGCTAGGAAGTAGCACAGATACGCAGTATTTT
cdr3_aa: CASSLLGSSTDTQYF